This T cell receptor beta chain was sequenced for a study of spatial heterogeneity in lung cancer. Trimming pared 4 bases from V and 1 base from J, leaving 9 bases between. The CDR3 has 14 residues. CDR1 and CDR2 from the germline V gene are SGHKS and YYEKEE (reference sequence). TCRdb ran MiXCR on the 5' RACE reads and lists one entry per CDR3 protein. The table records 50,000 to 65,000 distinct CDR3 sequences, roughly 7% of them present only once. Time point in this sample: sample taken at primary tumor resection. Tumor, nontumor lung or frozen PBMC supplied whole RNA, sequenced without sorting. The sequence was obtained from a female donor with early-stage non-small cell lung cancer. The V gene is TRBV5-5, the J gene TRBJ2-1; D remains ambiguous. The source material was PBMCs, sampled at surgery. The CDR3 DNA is TGTGCCAGCAGCCTAAGCAGTTCCTACAATGAGCAGTTCTTC. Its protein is CASSLSSSYNEQFF.